The source of this T cell receptor beta chain is a study of cytomegalovirus exposure and HLA in healthy donors. The PCR was carried out with 60 Vbeta primers and 13 Jbeta primers. Only in-frame clones appear in the TCRdb table, and some are missing; sequencing was by immunoSEQ multiplex PCR. The sample has roughly 160,000 clones, roughly 80% seen once. The sequenced sample consisted of PBMCs. The TCR comes from a man aged 35-49 years in good health and CMV-seronegative.

The CDR3 protein is CATRQTYNEQFF. The CDR3 DNA reads as TGTGCTACCAGACAGACTTACAATGAGCAGTTCTTC. J is TRBJ2-1 and V is TRBV2; weak D call: TRBD1 (5 bases). The CDR3 totals 12 residues. Germline CDR1 SNHLY, CDR2 FYNNEI.